The 26 T cell receptor beta chains presented below share a single source sample, sequenced in a study of shared clonotypes between healthy human individuals. Naive CD8 isolation took CD45RO-negative cells positively selected for CCR7 and excluded terminally differentiated effector memory CD45RA+ cells. Sequencing was performed with immunoSEQ multiplex PCR; in TCRdb, only in-frame clones are kept and a portion is missing. In the table there are about 1,900,000 clones, 85% to 95% of which are singletons. The sequenced sample was naive CD8+ T cells sorted from blood. The receptors originated from a young man in good health.

The CDR3 is CASTILVGSYEQYF. CDR3 sequence (DNA): TGTGCCAGCACTATTCTAGTGGGTTCCTACGAGCAGTACTTC. The rearrangement uses TRBV7-9 and TRBJ2-7; D gene unclear. Between the trimmed V and J ends, which lost 7 bases and 1 base, there was a span of 14 bases. Germline CDR1 and CDR2: SEHNR and FQNEAQ (reference sequence). The CDR3 is 14 residues long.

The V gene is TRBV20-1, the J gene TRBJ2-5, with D unclear. Trimming removed 7 bases from V and 5 bases from J, with 8 bases in between. The CDR3 covers 10 residues. Germline CDR1 and CDR2: DFQATT and SNEGSKA (reference sequence). The CDR3 here is CSVDMETQYF. The CDR3 bases are TGCAGTGTAGACATGGAGACCCAGTACTTC.

V is TRBV27 and J is TRBJ2-1; D is unresolved. Germline V lookup: CDR1 MNHEY, CDR2 SMNVEV (reference sequence). V was cut by 5 bases and J by 0 bases, with 5 bases left in between. This CDR3 is 13 amino acids long. CDR3: CASSSISYNEQFF. The CDR3 DNA sequence: TGTGCCAGCAGTAGCATCTCCTACAATGAGCAGTTCTTC.

The V and J genes are TRBV27 and TRBJ2-7, with D possibly matching TRBD2 (6 bases). Germline-derived CDR1 and CDR2 are MNHEY and SMNVEV (reference sequence). CDR3 size: 14 residues. Trimming left V 7 bases short and J 0 bases short, with 13 bases between. The CDR3 DNA sequence: TGTGCCAGCACCCCTAGCGTAAGCTCCTACGAGCAGTACTTC. Protein product: CASTPSVSSYEQYF.

The chain employs TRBV5-1 and TRBJ2-1; 9 nucleotides match TRBD2. The CDR3 loop spans 17 amino acids. V shed 0 bases and J 4 bases; nucleotides not matched to a gene: 8. Germline loops: CDR1 SGHRS, CDR2 YFSETQ. The CDR3 sequence is CASSLEGASGEYNEQFF. The DNA for the CDR3 is TGCGCCAGCAGCTTGGAAGGGGCTAGCGGGGAGTACAATGAGCAGTTCTTC.

This chain connects TRBV28 to TRBJ2-5, with D hard to call. The CDR3 consists of 14 residues. V lost 6 bases and J lost 0, with 11 bases in between. Germline V CDR1 and CDR2: MDHEN, SYDVKM. CDR3 residues: CASSPALDQETQYF. The DNA of the CDR3 is TGTGCCAGCAGCCCCGCGTTGGACCAAGAGACCCAGTACTTC.

The rearrangement links TRBV19 to TRBJ1-2; D unresolved. This CDR3 has 13 residues. CDR1 is LNHDA and CDR2 is SQIVND in the germline V gene (reference sequence). V dropped 5 bases and J dropped 8 bases, with 15 bases sitting between them. The CDR3, as DNA: TGTGCCAGTAGTCCGACACCGACGGACGGCTACACCTTC. This encodes CASSPTPTDGYTF.

The CDR3 nucleotides are TGTGCCAGCAGTTTATCGAGGACGGGGAACACTGAAGCTTTCTTT. This codes for CASSLSRTGNTEAFF. This chain links TRBV27 with TRBJ1-1; no reliable D call. The germline V gene has CDR1 MNHEY and CDR2 SMNVEV (reference sequence). Trimming removed 0 bases at V and 1 base at J, with 9 bases between. The CDR3 covers 15 residues.

The chain uses TRBV5-4 and TRBJ2-7; the D gene is possibly TRBD1 (5 bases). Germline CDR1 SGHNT, CDR2 YYREEE (reference sequence). V was trimmed by 4 bases and J by 9 bases, leaving 14 bases between them. The CDR3 is 12 amino acids. CDR3 in DNA: TGTGCCAGCAGCGTTGGGGCAATCGGGCAGTACTTC. It is translated as CASSVGAIGQYF.

V usage is TRBV25-1 and J usage is TRBJ2-2; a weak D match, TRBD2 (6 bases). The V gene's germline CDR1 is MGHDK and CDR2 SYGVNS. The CDR3 is 14 amino acids. V gave up 5 bases and J gave up 8 bases, with 15 bases separating them. The CDR3 DNA reads as TGTGCCAGCAGTCCCCTTCTGGGGGGAGGGGAGCTGTTTTTT. Its translation is CASSPLLGGGELFF.

The chain links TRBV11-3 to TRBJ2-7; TRBD1 agrees at 7 bases. The V and J ends lost 1 base and 6 bases, in that order; junction bases with no gene match: 3. The CDR3 is 13 residues long. The V gene's germline CDR1 is SGHNT and CDR2 YENEEA. The CDR3 coding sequence is TGTGCCAGCAGCTTAGGACAGGGAAGCGAGCAGTACTTC. Translated: CASSLGQGSEQYF.

The chain recombines TRBV11-2 with TRBJ2-2; perhaps TRBD1 as D (7 bases). V shed 8 bases and J shed 8 bases, with 18 bases lying between them. CDR1 and CDR2 from the germline V gene are SGHAT and FQNNGV. The CDR3 runs to 14 residues. CDR3 residues: CASHIWEDRGELFF. CDR3 in DNA: TGTGCCAGCCACATCTGGGAGGACAGGGGGGAGCTGTTTTTT.

The chain links TRBV6-5 to TRBJ2-1; D is perhaps TRBD1 (5 bases). Trimming pared 2 bases from V and 6 bases from J, leaving 14 bases between. The CDR3 contains 15 residues. Germline values: CDR1 MNHEY, CDR2 SVGAGI. The CDR3 sequence is CASSYGRGAANEQFF. CDR3 DNA: TGTGCCAGCAGTTACGGAAGGGGTGCGGCCAATGAGCAGTTCTTC.

The chain recombines TRBV18 with TRBJ2-7, with D maybe TRBD1 (6 bases). This CDR3 contains 17 residues. The germline gives CDR1 KGHSH, CDR2 LQKENI. V dropped 4 bases and J dropped 2 bases, with 21 bases sitting between them. The CDR3 sequence is CASSLITGPDGAYEQYF. The CDR3 region has the DNA TGTGCCAGCTCACTAATTACAGGGCCCGACGGGGCCTACGAGCAGTACTTC.

The chain recombines TRBV27 with TRBJ2-1; TRBD2 agrees at 14 bases. The CDR3 runs to 17 residues. Trimming took 3 bases from V and 6 from J; bases not matched to a gene: 7. CDR1 and CDR2 (germline): MNHEY, SMNVEV (reference sequence). As DNA, the CDR3 is TGTGCCAGCAGTTTGGGACTAGCGGGAGTCACCGTCAATGAGCAGTTCTTC. This encodes CASSLGLAGVTVNEQFF.

The rearrangement links TRBV2 to TRBJ2-3, with TRBD2 matching 7 bases. Trimming took 4 bases from V and 4 from J; bases not matched to a gene: 5. There are 14 residues in the CDR3. CDR1 is SNHLY and CDR2 is FYNNEI in the germline V gene. The CDR3 coding sequence is TGTGCCAGCAGTGCTAGCGGTGGGGCAGATACGCAGTATTTT. Translation: CASSASGGADTQYF.

This chain connects TRBV29-1 to TRBJ2-1; 11 nucleotides agree with TRBD2. Trimming took 4 bases from V and 5 from J; bases not matched to a gene: 16. The CDR3 totals 18 residues. Germline V CDR1 and CDR2: SQVTM, ANQGSEA. CDR3 region: CSVVGGSRLAGTDNEQFF. Here the CDR3 DNA reads TGCAGCGTTGTTGGAGGCTCGCGACTAGCGGGGACCGACAATGAGCAGTTCTTC.

This chain links TRBV13 with TRBJ2-1; D is perhaps TRBD1 (5 bases). The CDR3 has 11 residues. Looked up from germline, CDR1 is PRHDT and CDR2 is FYEKMQ (reference sequence). In DNA, the CDR3 is TGTGCTACCAGGGTTTACAATGAGCAGTTCTTC. It yields the protein CATRVYNEQFF.

The V call is TRBV9, the J call TRBJ2-2; TRBD2 is a possible D gene (6 bases). The germline V gene has CDR1 SGDLS and CDR2 YYNGEE. The CDR3 sequence is 13 residues long. Trimming pared 5 bases from V and 6 bases from J, leaving 11 bases between. The CDR3 coding sequence is TGTGCCAGCAGACCGGGGGTGGCCGGGGAGCTGTTTTTT. Its protein product is CASRPGVAGELFF.

On this clone itself: The same CDR3 arises from other DNA sequences in this sample as well. The chain uses TRBV7-9 and TRBJ2-1; tentatively, D is TRBD2 (5 bases). This CDR3 spans 13 amino acids. The V end lost 1 base, the J end lost 6 bases, and 7 bases lay between the germline ends. The germline V gene encodes CDR1 SEHNR and CDR2 FQNEAQ (reference sequence). This CDR3 is CASSLGAGNEQFF. The CDR3 coding sequence is TGTGCCAGCAGCTTAGGGGCGGGCAATGAGCAGTTCTTC. The complete variable domain, with remaining parts taken from reference TRBV7-9 and TRBJ2-1, reads DTGVSQNPRHKITKRGQNVTFRCDPISEHNRLYWYRQTLGQGPEFLTYFQNEAQLEKSRLLSDRFSAERPKGSFSTLEIQRTEQGDSAMYLCASSLGAGNEQFFGPGTRLTVL.

The chain combines TRBV19 with TRBJ1-2; possibly TRBD1 for D (5 bases). Germline lookup yields CDR1 LNHDA and CDR2 SQIVND (reference sequence). This CDR3 has 14 residues. V was cut by 1 base and J by 3 bases, with 9 bases left in between. CDR3 sequence reads: CASSIGGLDYGYTF. CDR3 DNA sequence: TGTGCCAGTAGTATAGGGGGCCTTGACTATGGCTACACCTTC.

This chain joins TRBV9 and TRBJ2-7; D possibly corresponds to TRBD1 (5 bases). Germline V gene sequence: CDR1 SGDLS, CDR2 YYNGEE. Trimming shortened V by 4 bases and J by 7 bases, and 21 bases separated the two germline ends. This CDR3 region has 15 residues. CDR3 DNA sequence: TGTGCCAGCAGCTCCCTAGGGGATGGGGCAGGTGAGCAGTACTTC. Translating gives CASSSLGDGAGEQYF.

This sequence joins TRBV4-1 and TRBJ1-2; D gene ambiguous. Germline V gene data show CDR1 as MGHRA and CDR2 as YSYEKL. The CDR3 is made up of 13 amino acids. The ends were cut back, 0 bases at V and 6 bases at J, with 8 bases in the middle. This CDR3 reads CASSQDLSNGYTF. For the CDR3, the DNA is TGCGCCAGCAGCCAAGATCTCAGTAATGGCTACACCTTC.

This sequence joins TRBV4-3 and TRBJ2-3; D is perhaps TRBD1 (5 bases). Germline CDR1 is LGHNA and CDR2 is YSLEER. This CDR3 region has 16 residues. Trimming removed 0 bases at V and 1 base at J, with 11 bases between. The CDR3 spells CASSQDRTRGTDTQYF. The CDR3 DNA reads as TGCGCCAGCAGCCAAGATCGGACACGGGGCACAGATACGCAGTATTTT.

The rearrangement joins TRBV2 to TRBJ1-3; tentative D call: TRBD1 (5 bases). V lost 2 bases and J lost 0, with 11 bases in between. This CDR3 comprises 16 residues. From germline, CDR1 is SNHLY and CDR2 FYNNEI. The DNA for the CDR3 is TGTGCCAGCAGTGAATGGGACGCCCGCTCTGGAAACACCATATATTTT. Translating gives CASSEWDARSGNTIYF.

As concerns this clone: This sample also contains other DNA sequences that code for the same CDR3. This sequence joins TRBV2 and TRBJ2-7, with no clear D. CDR3 size: 14 residues. The V gene lost 3 bases and the J gene lost 2 bases, with 11 bases spanning the gap. Looked up from germline, CDR1 is SNHLY and CDR2 is FYNNEI. CDR3 nucleotide sequence: TGTGCCAGCAGTGATTCCAACAGAGCCTACGAGCAGTACTTC. Its protein product is CASSDSNRAYEQYF. Based on the CDR3 plus reference TRBV2 and TRBJ2-7, the full variable domain is EPEVTQTPSHQVTQMGQEVILRCVPISNHLYFYWYRQILGQKVEFLVSFYNNEISEKSEIFDDQFSVERPDGSNFTLKIRSTKLEDSAMYFCASSDSNRAYEQYFGPGTRLTVT.